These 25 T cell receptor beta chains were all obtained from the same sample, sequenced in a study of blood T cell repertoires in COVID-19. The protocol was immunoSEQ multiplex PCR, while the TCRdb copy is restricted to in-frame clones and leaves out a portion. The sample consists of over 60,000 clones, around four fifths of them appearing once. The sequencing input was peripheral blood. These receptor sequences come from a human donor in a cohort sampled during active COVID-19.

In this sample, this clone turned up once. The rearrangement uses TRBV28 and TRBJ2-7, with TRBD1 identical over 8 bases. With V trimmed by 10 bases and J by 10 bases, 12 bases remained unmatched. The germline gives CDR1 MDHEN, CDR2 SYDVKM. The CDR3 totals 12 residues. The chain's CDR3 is CATGPQGAAQYF. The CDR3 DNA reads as TGTGCCACCGGACCGCAGGGGGCCGCCCAGTACTTC.

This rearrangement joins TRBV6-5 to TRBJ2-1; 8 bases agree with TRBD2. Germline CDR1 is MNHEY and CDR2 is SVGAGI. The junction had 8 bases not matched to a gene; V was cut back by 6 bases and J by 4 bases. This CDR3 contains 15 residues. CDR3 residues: CASRDRGGGYNEQFF. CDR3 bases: TGTGCCAGCAGAGACCGCGGCGGGGGGTACAATGAGCAGTTCTTC.

CDR3 sequence reads: CASGSRRESKGEQYF. The DNA of the CDR3 is TGTGCTAGTGGATCCCGGCGGGAGTCTAAGGGTGAGCAGTACTTC. The J gene is TRBJ2-7, the V gene TRBV12-5, with 7 nucleotides matching TRBD2. This CDR3 is 15 amino acids long. Trimming took 6 bases from V and 7 from J; bases not matched to a gene: 15. The germline V gene encodes CDR1 LGHNT and CDR2 FRNRAP.

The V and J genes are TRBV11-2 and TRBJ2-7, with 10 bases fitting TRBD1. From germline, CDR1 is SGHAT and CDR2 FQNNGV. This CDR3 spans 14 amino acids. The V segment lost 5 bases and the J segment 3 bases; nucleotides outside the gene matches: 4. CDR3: CASSRTGGLYEQYF. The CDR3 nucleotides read TGTGCCAGCAGCCGGACAGGGGGGCTCTACGAGCAGTACTTC.

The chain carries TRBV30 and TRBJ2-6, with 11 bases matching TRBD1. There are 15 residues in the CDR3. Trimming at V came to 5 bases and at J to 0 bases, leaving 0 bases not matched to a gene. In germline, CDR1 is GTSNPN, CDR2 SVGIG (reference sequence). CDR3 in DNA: TGTGCCTGGGGGACAGGGGGCTCTGGGGCCAACGTCCTGACTTTC. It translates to CAWGTGGSGANVLTF.

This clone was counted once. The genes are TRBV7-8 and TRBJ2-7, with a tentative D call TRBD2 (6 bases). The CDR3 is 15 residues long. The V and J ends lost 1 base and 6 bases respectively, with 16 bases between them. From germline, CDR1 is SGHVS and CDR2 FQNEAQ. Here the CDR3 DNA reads TGTGCCAGCAGCTTAGTACGGCAGTCGGAGGGCGAGCAGTACTTC. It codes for CASSLVRQSEGEQYF.

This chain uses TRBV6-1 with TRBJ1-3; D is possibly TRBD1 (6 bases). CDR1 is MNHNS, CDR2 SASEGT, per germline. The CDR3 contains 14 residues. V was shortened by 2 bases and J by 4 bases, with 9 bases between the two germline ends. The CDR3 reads CASSERTVGNTIYF. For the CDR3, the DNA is TGTGCCAGCAGTGAAAGGACAGTCGGAAACACCATATATTTT.

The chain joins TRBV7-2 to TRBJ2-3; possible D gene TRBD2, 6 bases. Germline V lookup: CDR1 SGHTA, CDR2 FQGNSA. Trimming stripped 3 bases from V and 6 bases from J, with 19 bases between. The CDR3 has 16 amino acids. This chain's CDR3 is CASSFRLGGIKDTQYF. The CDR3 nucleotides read TGTGCCAGCAGCTTCCGACTAGGTGGGATTAAGGATACGCAGTATTTT.

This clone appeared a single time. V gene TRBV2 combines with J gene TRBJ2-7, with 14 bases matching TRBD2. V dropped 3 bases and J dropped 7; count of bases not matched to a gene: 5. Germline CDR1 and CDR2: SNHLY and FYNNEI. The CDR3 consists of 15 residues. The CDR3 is CASSDPRTSGREQYF. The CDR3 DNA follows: TGTGCCAGCAGTGATCCCCGGACTAGCGGGAGGGAGCAGTACTTC.

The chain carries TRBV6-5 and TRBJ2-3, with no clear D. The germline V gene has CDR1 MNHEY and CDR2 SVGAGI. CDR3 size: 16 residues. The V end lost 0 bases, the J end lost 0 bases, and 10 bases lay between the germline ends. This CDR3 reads CASSYSRPISTDTQYF. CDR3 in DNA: TGTGCCAGCAGTTACTCGAGGCCGATTAGCACAGATACGCAGTATTTT.

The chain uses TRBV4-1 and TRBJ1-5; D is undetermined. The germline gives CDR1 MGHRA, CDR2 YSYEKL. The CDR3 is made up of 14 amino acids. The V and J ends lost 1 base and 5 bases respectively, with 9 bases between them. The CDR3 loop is CASSQVISHQPQHF. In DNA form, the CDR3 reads TGCGCCAGCAGCCAAGTAATTTCCCATCAGCCCCAGCATTTT.

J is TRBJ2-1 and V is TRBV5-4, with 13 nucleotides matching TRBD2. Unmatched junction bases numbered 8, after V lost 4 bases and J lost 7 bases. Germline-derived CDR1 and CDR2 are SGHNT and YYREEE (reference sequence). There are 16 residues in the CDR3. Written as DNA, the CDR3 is TGTGCCAGCAGCCGAGCCGGGACTAGCGGGACGAATGAGCAGTTCTTC. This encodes CASSRAGTSGTNEQFF.

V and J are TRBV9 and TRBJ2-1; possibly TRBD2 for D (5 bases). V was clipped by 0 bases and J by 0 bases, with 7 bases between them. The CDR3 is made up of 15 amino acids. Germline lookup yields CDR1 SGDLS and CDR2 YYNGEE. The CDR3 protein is CASSVGTRSYNEQFF. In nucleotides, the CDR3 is TGTGCCAGCAGCGTAGGGACTCGCTCCTACAATGAGCAGTTCTTC.

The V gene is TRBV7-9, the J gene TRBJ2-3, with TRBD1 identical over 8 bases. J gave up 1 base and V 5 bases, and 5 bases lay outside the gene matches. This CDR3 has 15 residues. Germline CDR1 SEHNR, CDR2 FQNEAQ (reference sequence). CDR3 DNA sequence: TGTGCCAGCAGCGTAGGACAGGGCCGCACAGATACGCAGTATTTT. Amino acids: CASSVGQGRTDTQYF.

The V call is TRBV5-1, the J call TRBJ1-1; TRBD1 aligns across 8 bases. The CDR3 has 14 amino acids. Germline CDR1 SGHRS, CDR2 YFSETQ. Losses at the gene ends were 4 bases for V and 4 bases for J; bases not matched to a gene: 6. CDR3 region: CASSPKTGATEAFF. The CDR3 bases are TGCGCCAGCAGCCCTAAGACAGGGGCCACTGAAGCTTTCTTT. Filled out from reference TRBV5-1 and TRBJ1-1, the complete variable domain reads KAGVTQTPRYLIKTRGQQVTLSCSPISGHRSVSWYQQTPGQGLQFLFEYFSETQRNKGNFPGRFSGRQFSNSRSEMNVSTLELGDSALYLCASSPKTGATEAFFGQGTRLTVV.

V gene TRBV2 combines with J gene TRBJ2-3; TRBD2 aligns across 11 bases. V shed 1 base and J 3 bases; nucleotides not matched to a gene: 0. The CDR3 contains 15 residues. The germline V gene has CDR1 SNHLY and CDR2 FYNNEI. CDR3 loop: CASSEGTSGTDTQYF. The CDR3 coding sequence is TGTGCCAGCAGTGAAGGGACTAGCGGGACAGATACGCAGTATTTT.

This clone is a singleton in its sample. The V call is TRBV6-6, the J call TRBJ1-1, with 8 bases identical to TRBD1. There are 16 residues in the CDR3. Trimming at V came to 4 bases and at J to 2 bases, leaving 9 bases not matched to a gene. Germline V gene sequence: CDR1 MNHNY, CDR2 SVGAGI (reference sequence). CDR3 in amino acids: CASSFRGRKFNTEAFF. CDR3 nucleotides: TGTGCCAGCAGTTTCAGGGGGCGAAAATTCAACACTGAAGCTTTCTTT.

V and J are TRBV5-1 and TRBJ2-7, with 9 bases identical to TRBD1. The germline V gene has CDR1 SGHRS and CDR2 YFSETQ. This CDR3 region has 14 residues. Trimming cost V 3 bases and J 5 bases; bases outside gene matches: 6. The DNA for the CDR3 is TGCGCCAGCAGCTGGGGGACAGGGAAGCACGAGCAGTACTTC. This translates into CASSWGTGKHEQYF.

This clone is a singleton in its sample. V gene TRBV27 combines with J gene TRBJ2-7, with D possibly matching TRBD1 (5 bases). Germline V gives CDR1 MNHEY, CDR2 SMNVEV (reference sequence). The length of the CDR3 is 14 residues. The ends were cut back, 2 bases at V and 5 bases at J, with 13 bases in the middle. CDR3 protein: CASSLGAAQDEQYF. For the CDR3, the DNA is TGTGCCAGCAGTTTAGGGGCAGCCCAGGACGAGCAGTACTTC.

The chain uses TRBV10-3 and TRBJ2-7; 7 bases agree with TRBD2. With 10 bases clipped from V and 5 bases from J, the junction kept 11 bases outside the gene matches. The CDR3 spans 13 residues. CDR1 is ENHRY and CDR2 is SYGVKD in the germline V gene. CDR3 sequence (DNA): TGTGCCACACTGACTAGCTGGTTGGACGAGCAGTACTTC. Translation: CATLTSWLDEQYF.

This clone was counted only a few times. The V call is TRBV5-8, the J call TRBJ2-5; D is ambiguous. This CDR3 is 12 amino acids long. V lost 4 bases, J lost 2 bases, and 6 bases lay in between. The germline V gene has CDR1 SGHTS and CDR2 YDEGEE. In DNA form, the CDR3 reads TGTGCCAGCAGCCGACAACAAGAGACCCAGTACTTC. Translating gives CASSRQQETQYF.

The DNA of the CDR3 is TGTGCCAGCAGCATACTAGCGGGAGAGGGTTACGAGCAGTACTTC. Translation: CASSILAGEGYEQYF. This chain connects TRBV28 to TRBJ2-7, with 11 bases fitting TRBD2. CDR1 and CDR2 from the germline V gene are MDHEN and SYDVKM. The CDR3 is made up of 15 amino acids. V dropped 6 bases and J dropped 4; count of bases not matched to a gene: 8.

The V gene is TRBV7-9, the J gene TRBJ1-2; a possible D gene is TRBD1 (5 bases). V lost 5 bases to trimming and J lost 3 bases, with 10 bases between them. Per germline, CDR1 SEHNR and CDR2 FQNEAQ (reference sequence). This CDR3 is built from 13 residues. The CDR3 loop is CASSPDSYYGYTF. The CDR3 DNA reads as TGTGCCAGCAGCCCCGACAGTTACTATGGCTACACCTTC. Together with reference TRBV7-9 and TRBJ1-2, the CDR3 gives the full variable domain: DTGVSQNPRHKITKRGQNVTFRCDPISEHNRLYWYRQTLGQGPEFLTYFQNEAQLEKSRLLSDRFSAERPKGSFSTLEIQRTEQGDSAMYLCASSPDSYYGYTFGSGTRLTVV.

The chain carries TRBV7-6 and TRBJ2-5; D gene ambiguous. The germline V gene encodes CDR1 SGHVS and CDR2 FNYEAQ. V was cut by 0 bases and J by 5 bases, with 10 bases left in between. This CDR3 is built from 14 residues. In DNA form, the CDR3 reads TGTGCCAGCAGCTTAGCTGGTACGCGGGAGACCCAGTACTTC. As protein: CASSLAGTRETQYF.

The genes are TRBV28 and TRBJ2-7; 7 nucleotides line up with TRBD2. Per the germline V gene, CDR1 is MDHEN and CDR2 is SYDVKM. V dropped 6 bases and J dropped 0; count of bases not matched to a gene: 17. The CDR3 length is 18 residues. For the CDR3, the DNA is TGTGCCAGCAGATCTTATTTGTCGAGCGGGAATTACTCCTACGAGCAGTACTTC. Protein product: CASRSYLSSGNYSYEQYF.